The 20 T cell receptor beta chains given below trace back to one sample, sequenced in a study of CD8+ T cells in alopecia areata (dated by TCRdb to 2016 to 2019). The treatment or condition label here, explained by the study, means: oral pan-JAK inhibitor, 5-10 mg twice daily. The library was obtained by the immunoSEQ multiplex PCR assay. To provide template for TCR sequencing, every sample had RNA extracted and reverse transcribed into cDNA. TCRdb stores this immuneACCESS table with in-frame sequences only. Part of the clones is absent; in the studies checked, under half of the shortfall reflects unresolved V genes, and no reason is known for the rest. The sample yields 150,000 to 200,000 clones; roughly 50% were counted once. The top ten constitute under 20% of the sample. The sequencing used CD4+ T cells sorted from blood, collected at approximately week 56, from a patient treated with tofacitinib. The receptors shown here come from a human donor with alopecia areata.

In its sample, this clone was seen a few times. CDR3 region: CASSPFGGTDTQYF. As DNA, the CDR3 is TGTGCCAGCAGTCCATTCGGAGGCACAGATACGCAGTATTTT. This chain joins TRBV27 and TRBJ2-3; D not resolved. The CDR3 length is 14 residues. Trimming pared 5 bases from V and 1 base from J, leaving 10 bases between. The germline gives CDR1 MNHEY, CDR2 SMNVEV (reference sequence).

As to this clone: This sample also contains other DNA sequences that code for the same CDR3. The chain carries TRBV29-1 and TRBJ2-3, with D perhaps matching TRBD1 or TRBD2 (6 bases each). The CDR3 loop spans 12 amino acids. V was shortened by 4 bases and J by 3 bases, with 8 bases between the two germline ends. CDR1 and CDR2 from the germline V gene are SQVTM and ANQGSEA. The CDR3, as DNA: TGCAGCGTTGGAGGGGGGACAGATACGCAGTATTTT. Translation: CSVGGGTDTQYF.

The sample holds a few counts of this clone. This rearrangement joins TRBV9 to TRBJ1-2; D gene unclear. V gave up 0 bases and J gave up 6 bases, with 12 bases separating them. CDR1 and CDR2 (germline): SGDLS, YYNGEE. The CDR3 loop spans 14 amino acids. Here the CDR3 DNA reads TGTGCCAGCAGCGTAGAAGTCGGGTTTCATGGCTACACCTTC. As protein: CASSVEVGFHGYTF.

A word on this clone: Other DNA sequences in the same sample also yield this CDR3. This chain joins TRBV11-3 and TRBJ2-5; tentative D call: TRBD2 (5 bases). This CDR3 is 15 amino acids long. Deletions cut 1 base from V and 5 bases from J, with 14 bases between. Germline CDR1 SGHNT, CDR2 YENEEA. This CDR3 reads CASSLGGRRGETQYF. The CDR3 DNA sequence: TGTGCCAGCAGCTTAGGAGGACGGCGCGGGGAGACCCAGTACTTC.

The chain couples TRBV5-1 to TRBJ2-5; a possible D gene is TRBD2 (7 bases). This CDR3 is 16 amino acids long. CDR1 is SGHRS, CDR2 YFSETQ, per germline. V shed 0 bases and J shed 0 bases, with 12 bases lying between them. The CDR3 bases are TGCGCCAGCAGCTTGGGGGGAGGGGGGGACCAAGAGACCCAGTACTTC. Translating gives CASSLGGGGDQETQYF.

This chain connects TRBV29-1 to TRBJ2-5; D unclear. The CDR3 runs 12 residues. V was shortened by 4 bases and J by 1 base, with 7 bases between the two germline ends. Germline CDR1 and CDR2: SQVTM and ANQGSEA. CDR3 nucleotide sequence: TGCAGCGTTGTGTGGACCCAAGAGACCCAGTACTTC. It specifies CSVVWTQETQYF.

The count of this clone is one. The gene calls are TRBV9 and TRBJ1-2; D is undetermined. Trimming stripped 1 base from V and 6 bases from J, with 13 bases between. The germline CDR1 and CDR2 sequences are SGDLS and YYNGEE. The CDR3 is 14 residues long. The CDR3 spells CASSVLAGGDGYTF. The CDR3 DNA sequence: TGTGCCAGCAGCGTACTGGCAGGAGGCGATGGCTACACCTTC.

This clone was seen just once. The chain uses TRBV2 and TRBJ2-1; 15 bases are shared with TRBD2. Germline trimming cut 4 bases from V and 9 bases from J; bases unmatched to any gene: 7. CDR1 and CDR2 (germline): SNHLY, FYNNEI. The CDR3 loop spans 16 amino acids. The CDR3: CASSGTSGGAWSEQFF. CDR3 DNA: TGTGCCAGCAGTGGGACTAGCGGGGGGGCGTGGAGTGAGCAGTTCTTC.

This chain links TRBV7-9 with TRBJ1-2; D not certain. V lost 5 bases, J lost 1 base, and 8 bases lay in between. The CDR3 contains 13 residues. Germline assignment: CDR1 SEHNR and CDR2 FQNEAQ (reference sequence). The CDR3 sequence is CASSPDGNYGYTF. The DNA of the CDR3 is TGTGCCAGCAGCCCGGACGGTAACTATGGCTACACCTTC.

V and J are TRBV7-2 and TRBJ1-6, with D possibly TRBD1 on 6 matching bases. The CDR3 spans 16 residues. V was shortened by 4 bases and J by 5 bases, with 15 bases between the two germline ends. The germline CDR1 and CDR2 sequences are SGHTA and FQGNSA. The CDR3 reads CASSSKRQVNNSPLHF. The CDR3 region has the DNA TGTGCCAGCAGCTCGAAGCGACAGGTCAATAATTCACCCCTCCACTTT.

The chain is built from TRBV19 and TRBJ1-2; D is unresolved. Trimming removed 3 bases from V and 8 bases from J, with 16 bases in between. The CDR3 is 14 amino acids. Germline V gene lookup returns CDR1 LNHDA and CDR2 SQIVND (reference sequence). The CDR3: CASSIGKAAGGYTF. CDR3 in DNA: TGTGCCAGTAGTATTGGGAAGGCCGCGGGCGGCTACACCTTC.

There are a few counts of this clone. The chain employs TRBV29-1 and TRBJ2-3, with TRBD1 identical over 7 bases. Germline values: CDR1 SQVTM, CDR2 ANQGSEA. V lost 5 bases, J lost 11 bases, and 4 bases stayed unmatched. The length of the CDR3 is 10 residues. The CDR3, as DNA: TGCAGCGTTATAGGGGACAGGCAGTATTTT. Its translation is CSVIGDRQYF.

The CDR3 is CASSLTAGNTIYF. The CDR3 bases are TGTGCCAGCAGCTTAACAGCGGGAAACACCATATATTTT. This chain links TRBV7-2 with TRBJ1-3; D remains ambiguous. The V end was cut by 2 bases, the J end by 4 bases, with 6 bases between. Per the germline V gene, CDR1 is SGHTA and CDR2 is FQGNSA. The CDR3 covers 13 residues.

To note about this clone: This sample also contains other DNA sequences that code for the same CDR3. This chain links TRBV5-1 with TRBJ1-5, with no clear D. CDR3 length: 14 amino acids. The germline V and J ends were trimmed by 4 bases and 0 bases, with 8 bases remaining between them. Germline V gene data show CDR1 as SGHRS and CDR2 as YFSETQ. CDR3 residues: CASSPGDSNQPQHF. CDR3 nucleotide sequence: TGCGCCAGCAGCCCCGGGGATAGCAATCAGCCCCAGCATTTT.

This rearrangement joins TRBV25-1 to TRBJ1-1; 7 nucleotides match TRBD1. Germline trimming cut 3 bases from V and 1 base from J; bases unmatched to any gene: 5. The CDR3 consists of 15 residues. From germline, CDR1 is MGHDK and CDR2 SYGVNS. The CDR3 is CASSDSWTGNTEAFF. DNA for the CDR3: TGTGCCAGCAGTGACTCCTGGACAGGGAACACTGAAGCTTTCTTT.

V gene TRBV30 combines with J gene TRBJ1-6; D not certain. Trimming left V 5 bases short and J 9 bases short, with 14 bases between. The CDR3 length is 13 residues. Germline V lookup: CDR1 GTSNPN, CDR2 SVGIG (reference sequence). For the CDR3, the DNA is TGTGCCTGGGGCCGGGAGCAAGGTTCACCCCTCCACTTT. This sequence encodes CAWGREQGSPLHF.

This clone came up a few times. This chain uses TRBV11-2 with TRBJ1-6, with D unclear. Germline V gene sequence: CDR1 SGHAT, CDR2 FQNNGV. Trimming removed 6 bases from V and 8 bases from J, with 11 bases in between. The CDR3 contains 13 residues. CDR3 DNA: TGTGCCAGCAGTCTTAGACGGGATTCACCCCTCCACTTT. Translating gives CASSLRRDSPLHF.

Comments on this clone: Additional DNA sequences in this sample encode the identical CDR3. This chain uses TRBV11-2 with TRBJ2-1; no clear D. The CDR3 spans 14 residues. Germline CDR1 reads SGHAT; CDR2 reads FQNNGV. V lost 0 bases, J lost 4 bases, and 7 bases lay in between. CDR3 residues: CASSLDGQYNEQFF. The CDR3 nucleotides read TGTGCCAGCAGCTTAGATGGTCAGTACAATGAGCAGTTCTTC.

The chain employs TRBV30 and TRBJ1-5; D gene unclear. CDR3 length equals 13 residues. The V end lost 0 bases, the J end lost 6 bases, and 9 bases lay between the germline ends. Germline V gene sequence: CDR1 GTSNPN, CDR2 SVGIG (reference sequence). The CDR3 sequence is CAWSVGNGQPQHF. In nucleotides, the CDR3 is TGTGCCTGGAGTGTAGGGAACGGTCAGCCCCAGCATTTT.

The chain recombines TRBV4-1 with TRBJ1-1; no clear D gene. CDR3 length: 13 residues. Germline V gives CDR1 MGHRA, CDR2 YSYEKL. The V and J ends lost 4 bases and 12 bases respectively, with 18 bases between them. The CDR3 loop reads CASSPAGGFRTFF. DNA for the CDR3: TGCGCCAGCAGCCCCGCCGGAGGGTTTAGGACTTTCTTT.